Described below is a single T cell receptor beta chain sequence and its context. V lost 0 bases to trimming and J lost 5 bases, with 16 bases between them. The CDR3 has 16 residues. Germline CDR1 is MGHRA and CDR2 is YSYEKL. The sample is drawn from a study of T cells after yellow fever vaccination. Study-wide background: Low-cell-number fractions underwent preparation using SMART-Seq v4 Ultra Low Input.

By 5'RACE template switching, TCR cDNA was produced, with a universal primer site and UMIs added in the process. TCRdb independently ran MiXCR on the 5' RACE reads; one entry per CDR3 protein. This table holds 450,000 to 550,000 distinct CDR3 sequences, about a fifth found once. This clonotype was obtained from a man aged 18 to 29 who received the YFV17D yellow fever vaccine. Sequencing used PBMCs, obtained around 3 weeks after the first yellow fever vaccination. V gene TRBV4-1 combines with J gene TRBJ1-2; perhaps TRBD1 as D (5 bases). This CDR3 reads CASSQDWAGSGYGYTF. CDR3 in DNA: TGCGCCAGCAGCCAAGATTGGGCAGGGTCTGGGTATGGCTACACCTTC.